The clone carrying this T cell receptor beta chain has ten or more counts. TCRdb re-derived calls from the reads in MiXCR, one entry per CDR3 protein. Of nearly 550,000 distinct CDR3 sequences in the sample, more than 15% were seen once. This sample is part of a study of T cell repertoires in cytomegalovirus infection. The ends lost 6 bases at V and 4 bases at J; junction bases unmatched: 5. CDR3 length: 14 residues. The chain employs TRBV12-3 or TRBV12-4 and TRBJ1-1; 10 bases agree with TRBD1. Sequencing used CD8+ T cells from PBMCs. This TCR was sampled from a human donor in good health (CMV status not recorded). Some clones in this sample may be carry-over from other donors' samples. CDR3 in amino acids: CASSETGGGTEAFF. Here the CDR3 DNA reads TGTGCCAGCAGCGAGACAGGGGGCGGCACTGAAGCTTTCTTT.